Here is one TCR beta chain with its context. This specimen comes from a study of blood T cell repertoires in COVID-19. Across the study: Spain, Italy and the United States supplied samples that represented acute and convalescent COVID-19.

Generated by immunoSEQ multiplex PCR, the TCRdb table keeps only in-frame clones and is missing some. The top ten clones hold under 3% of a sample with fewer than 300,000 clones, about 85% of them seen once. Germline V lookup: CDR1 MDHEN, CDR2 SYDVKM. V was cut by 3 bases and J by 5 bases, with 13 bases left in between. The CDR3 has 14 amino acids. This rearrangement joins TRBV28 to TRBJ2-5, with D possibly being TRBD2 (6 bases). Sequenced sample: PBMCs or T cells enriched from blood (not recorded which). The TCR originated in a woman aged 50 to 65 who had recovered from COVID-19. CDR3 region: CASSLRGGKETQYF. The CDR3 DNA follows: TGTGCCAGCAGTTTGCGGGGTGGGAAGGAGACCCAGTACTTC.